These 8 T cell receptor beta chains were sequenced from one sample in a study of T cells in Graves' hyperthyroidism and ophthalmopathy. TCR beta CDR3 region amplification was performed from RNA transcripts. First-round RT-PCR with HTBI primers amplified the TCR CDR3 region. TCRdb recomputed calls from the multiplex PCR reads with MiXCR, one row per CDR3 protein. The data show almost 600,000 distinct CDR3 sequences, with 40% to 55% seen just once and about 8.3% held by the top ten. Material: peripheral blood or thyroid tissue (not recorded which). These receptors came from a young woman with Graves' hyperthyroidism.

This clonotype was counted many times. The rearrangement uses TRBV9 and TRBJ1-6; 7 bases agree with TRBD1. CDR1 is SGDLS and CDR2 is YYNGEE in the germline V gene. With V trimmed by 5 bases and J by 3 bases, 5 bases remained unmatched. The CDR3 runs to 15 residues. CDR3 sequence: CASSTTGDYNSPLHF. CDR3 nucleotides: TGTGCCAGCAGTACCACAGGGGACTATAATTCACCCCTCCACTTT. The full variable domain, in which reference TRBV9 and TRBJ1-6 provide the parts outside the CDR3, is DSGVTQTPKHLITATGQRVTLRCSPRSGDLSVYWYQQSLDQGLQFLIQYYNGEERAKGNILERFSAQQFPDLHSELNLSSLELGDSALYFCASSTTGDYNSPLHFGNGTRLTVT.

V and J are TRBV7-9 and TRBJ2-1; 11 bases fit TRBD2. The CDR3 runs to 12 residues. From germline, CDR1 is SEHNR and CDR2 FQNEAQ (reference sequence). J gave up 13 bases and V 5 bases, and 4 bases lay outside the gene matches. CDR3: CASSISGRAQFF. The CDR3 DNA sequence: TGTGCCAGCAGCATTAGCGGGAGGGCCCAGTTCTTC. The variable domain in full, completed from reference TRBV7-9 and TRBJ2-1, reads DTGVSQNPRHKITKRGQNVTFRCDPISEHNRLYWYRQTLGQGPEFLTYFQNEAQLEKSRLLSDRFSAERPKGSFSTLEIQRTEQGDSAMYLCASSISGRAQFFGPGTRLTVL.

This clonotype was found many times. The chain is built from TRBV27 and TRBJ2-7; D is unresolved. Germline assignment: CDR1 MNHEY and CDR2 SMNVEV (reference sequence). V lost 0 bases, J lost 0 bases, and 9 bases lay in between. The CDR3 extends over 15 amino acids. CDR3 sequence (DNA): TGTGCCAGCAGTTTATCGCCGGACGCCTCCTACGAGCAGTACTTC. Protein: CASSLSPDASYEQYF.

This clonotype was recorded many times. The CDR3 nucleotides read TGTGCCAGCAGTTTACAAGGGGCCGTCGAGCAGTACTTC. Its translation is CASSLQGAVEQYF. The chain has TRBV12-3 or TRBV12-4 and TRBJ2-7; tentatively, D is TRBD1 (5 bases). The CDR3 covers 13 residues. The ends were cut back, 2 bases at V and 6 bases at J, with 11 bases in the middle.

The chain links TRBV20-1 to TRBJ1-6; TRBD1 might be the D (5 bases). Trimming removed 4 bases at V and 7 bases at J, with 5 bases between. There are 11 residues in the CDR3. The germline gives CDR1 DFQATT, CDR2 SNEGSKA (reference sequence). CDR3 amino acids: CSAKGNSPLHF. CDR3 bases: TGCAGTGCTAAGGGGAATTCACCCCTCCACTTT.

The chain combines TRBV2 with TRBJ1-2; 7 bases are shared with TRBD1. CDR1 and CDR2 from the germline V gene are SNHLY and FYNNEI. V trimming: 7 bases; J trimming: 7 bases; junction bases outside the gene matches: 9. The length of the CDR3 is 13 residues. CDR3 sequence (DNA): TGTGCCAGCAACGACAGGGCCGGAAGTGGCTACACCTTC. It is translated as CASNDRAGSGYTF. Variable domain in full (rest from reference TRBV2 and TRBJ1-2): EPEVTQTPSHQVTQMGQEVILRCVPISNHLYFYWYRQILGQKVEFLVSFYNNEISEKSEIFDDQFSVERPDGSNFTLKIRSTKLEDSAMYFCASNDRAGSGYTFGSGTRLTVV.

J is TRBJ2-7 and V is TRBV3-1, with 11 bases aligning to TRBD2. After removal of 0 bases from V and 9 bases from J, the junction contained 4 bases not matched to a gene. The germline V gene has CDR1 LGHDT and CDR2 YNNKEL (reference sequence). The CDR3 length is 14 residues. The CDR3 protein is CASSQDLGTSGQYF. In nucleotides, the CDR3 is TGTGCCAGCAGCCAAGATCTGGGGACTAGCGGGCAGTACTTC.

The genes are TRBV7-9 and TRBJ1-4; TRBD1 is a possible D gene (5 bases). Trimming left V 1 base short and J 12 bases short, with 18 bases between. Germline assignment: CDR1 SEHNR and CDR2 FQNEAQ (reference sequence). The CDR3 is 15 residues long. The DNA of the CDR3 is TGTGCCAGCAGCTTAGATTATCGGGGGGAAGAAGAACTGTTTTTT. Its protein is CASSLDYRGEEELFF.